The 29 T cell receptor beta chains listed next were all sequenced from one sample in a study of T-cell memory formation after mild COVID-19. TCRdb reanalysed the 5' RACE reads using MiXCR and keeps one entry per CDR3 protein. This table has more than 400,000 distinct CDR3 sequences, roughly 18% appearing once. Material: PBMCs or a T cell subset sorted from them (not recorded which). The receptors stem from an adult woman who had mild COVID-19 (a few samples of this study predate the infection). Cell type and time point are not known.

The rearrangement links TRBV14 to TRBJ1-2, with D maybe TRBD1 (6 bases). The ends were cut back, 1 base at V and 4 bases at J, with 19 bases in the middle. The CDR3 sequence is 17 residues long. The germline CDR1 and CDR2 sequences are SGHDN and FVKESK. The CDR3, as DNA: TGTGCCAGCAGCCAAGTTCGCCGCCCAGGGGCCATCTATGGCTACACCTTC. Protein: CASSQVRRPGAIYGYTF.

In its sample, this clonotype was seen a few times. The chain is built from TRBV7-2 and TRBJ2-5; 7 bases fit TRBD1. CDR1 SGHTA and CDR2 FQGNSA come from the germline V gene. This CDR3 is built from 15 residues. V lost 0 bases to trimming and J lost 2 bases; unmatched junction nucleotides: 3. The CDR3 protein is CASSLARDRQETQYF. CDR3 sequence (DNA): TGTGCCAGCAGCTTAGCCCGGGACAGACAAGAGACCCAGTACTTC.

This clonotype has a handful of counts. The chain combines TRBV3-1 with TRBJ1-3; D is unclear. The CDR3 runs 13 residues. Trimming removed 4 bases at V and 4 bases at J, with 8 bases between. Germline CDR1 reads LGHDT; CDR2 reads YNNKEL (reference sequence). CDR3 sequence reads: CASSPNHGNTIYF. The CDR3 DNA reads TGTGCCAGCAGCCCTAACCACGGAAACACCATATATTTT.

The chain recombines TRBV3-1 with TRBJ2-1; D is undetermined. Trimming removed 5 bases from V and 0 bases from J, with 5 bases in between. The CDR3 length is 13 residues. Germline V gene sequence: CDR1 LGHDT, CDR2 YNNKEL (reference sequence). CDR3: CASSESSYNEQFF. The CDR3 coding sequence is TGTGCCAGCAGCGAGAGCTCCTACAATGAGCAGTTCTTC.

The CDR3 coding sequence is TGCGCCAGCAGCTCCCGACAGGAACCCCCCTACGAGCAGTACTTC. It codes for CASSSRQEPPYEQYF. This sequence joins TRBV5-1 and TRBJ2-7; maybe TRBD1 (6 bases). CDR1 is SGHRS and CDR2 is YFSETQ in the germline V gene. CDR3 size: 15 residues. Between the trimmed V and J ends, which lost 3 bases and 2 bases, there was a span of 15 bases.

In this sample, this clonotype turned up a few times. The chain uses TRBV25-1 and TRBJ2-1, with 9 bases matching TRBD2. Germline assignment: CDR1 MGHDK and CDR2 SYGVNS. V gave up 4 bases and J gave up 4 bases; unmatched junction bases: 8. The CDR3 length is 16 residues. CDR3 sequence: CASSARGAGGYNEQFF. The CDR3 coding sequence is TGTGCCAGCAGTGCCCGAGGAGCGGGGGGTTACAATGAGCAGTTCTTC.

This clonotype occurred a few times. This chain links TRBV6-6 with TRBJ2-3, with TRBD1 matching 9 bases. J gave up 9 bases and V 0 bases, and 7 bases lay outside the gene matches. The CDR3 is 15 amino acids. Germline-derived CDR1 and CDR2 are MNHNY and SVGAGI (reference sequence). CDR3 in amino acids: CASSYSTGGAGTQYF. CDR3 sequence (DNA): TGTGCCAGCAGTTACTCTACAGGGGGCGCAGGGACGCAGTATTTT.

This clonotype was detected once. The V and J genes are TRBV20-1 and TRBJ1-5; tentative D call: TRBD1 (5 bases). The germline V and J ends were trimmed by 6 bases and 5 bases, with 17 bases remaining between them. The CDR3 loop spans 14 amino acids. Germline CDR1 DFQATT, CDR2 SNEGSKA (reference sequence). The CDR3 region has the DNA TGCAGTGCGTCGGGAGGCAGGGTGTATCAGCCCCAGCATTTT. Protein product: CSASGGRVYQPQHF.

The rearrangement uses TRBV2 and TRBJ2-3; D may correspond to TRBD1 or TRBD2 (6 bases each). This CDR3 is built from 18 residues. The V gene's germline CDR1 is SNHLY and CDR2 FYNNEI. V lost 0 bases and J lost 2, with 18 bases in between. The CDR3 is CASSEAGGAGLDTDTQYF. The CDR3, as DNA: TGTGCCAGCAGTGAAGCGGGGGGCGCCGGTCTAGACACAGATACGCAGTATTTT.

This clonotype was observed a handful of times. The V and J genes are TRBV10-3 and TRBJ2-1; 11 positions match TRBD2. CDR3 length equals 17 residues. Trimming cost V 0 bases and J 3 bases; bases outside gene matches: 4. From germline, CDR1 is ENHRY and CDR2 SYGVKD. The CDR3 DNA follows: TGTGCCATCAGTGAGTCATCGGGGACTAGCGGCTACAATGAGCAGTTCTTC. It is translated as CAISESSGTSGYNEQFF.

This clonotype has just a few counts. V gene TRBV9 combines with J gene TRBJ1-2, with 11 bases that match TRBD1. The trim removed 3 bases at V and 5 bases at J, leaving 3 bases unmatched. This CDR3 comprises 14 residues. Per the germline V gene, CDR1 is SGDLS and CDR2 is YYNGEE. In nucleotides, the CDR3 is TGTGCCAGCAGCGGCGGACAGGGGGCTTATGGCTACACCTTC. Its protein is CASSGGQGAYGYTF.

This clonotype came up a few times. The chain carries TRBV29-1 and TRBJ2-1, with 8 nucleotides matching TRBD2. V shed 1 base and J 1 base; nucleotides not matched to a gene: 3. The CDR3 covers 15 residues. Per the germline V gene, CDR1 is SQVTM and CDR2 is ANQGSEA. This CDR3 is CSVEGGLGSYNEQFF. The CDR3 nucleotides read TGCAGCGTTGAAGGGGGACTAGGTTCCTACAATGAGCAGTTCTTC.

The chain couples TRBV9 to TRBJ1-2; TRBD1 is a possible D gene (6 bases). The germline V gene has CDR1 SGDLS and CDR2 YYNGEE. This CDR3 is built from 14 residues. V lost 0 bases and J 4 bases, leaving 10 bases between the germline ends. This CDR3 reads CASSVVVGGYGYTF. For the CDR3, the DNA is TGTGCCAGCAGCGTAGTGGTAGGGGGCTATGGCTACACCTTC.

The chain joins TRBV14 to TRBJ2-3, with a weak D call TRBD1 (5 bases). CDR1 is SGHDN and CDR2 is FVKESK in the germline V gene. V gave up 4 bases and J gave up 2 bases, with 13 bases separating them. The CDR3 totals 15 residues. The DNA of the CDR3 is TGTGCCAGCAGCCTTCAGGGTTCTTTCACAGATACGCAGTATTTT. Translated, it gives CASSLQGSFTDTQYF.

The chain joins TRBV10-3 to TRBJ2-7; D gene uncertain. Germline loops: CDR1 ENHRY, CDR2 SYGVKD. Trimming took 9 bases from V and 5 from J, leaving 23 bases between them. There are 15 residues in the CDR3. The CDR3 is CAILSAAGPVDEQYF. The CDR3 region has the DNA TGTGCCATTCTTTCCGCGGCAGGCCCCGTGGACGAGCAGTACTTC.

This clonotype was counted a few times. The rearrangement uses TRBV5-1 and TRBJ2-1; the D gene could be TRBD1 or TRBD2 (5 bases each). V was shortened by 4 bases and J by 1 base, with 12 bases between the two germline ends. Germline V gene sequence: CDR1 SGHRS, CDR2 YFSETQ. The CDR3 length is 15 residues. CDR3 residues: CASSGDGLSYNEQFF. The CDR3 DNA reads TGCGCCAGCAGCGGGGACGGCTTATCCTACAATGAGCAGTTCTTC.

V and J are TRBV6-5 and TRBJ1-2; the D is unclear. The CDR3 runs 13 residues. Trimming took off 7 bases at V and 4 bases at J, with 13 bases between the two ends. Germline assignment: CDR1 MNHEY and CDR2 SVGAGI. The CDR3 coding sequence is TGTGCCAGCACTCAGGTCCCCGGCTATGGCTACACCTTC. This gives the protein CASTQVPGYGYTF.

There are a few counts of this clonotype. The rearrangement uses TRBV5-1 and TRBJ2-7; 7 bases map to TRBD2. Germline CDR1 reads SGHRS; CDR2 reads YFSETQ. V lost 3 bases and J lost 2; bases outside the gene matches: 17. This CDR3 region has 18 residues. DNA of the CDR3: TGCGCCAGCAGCTCCCGCTATACCCCGGGACTAACTACCTACGAGCAGTACTTC. This sequence encodes CASSSRYTPGLTTYEQYF.

Written as DNA, the CDR3 is TGTGCCAGCATTTTCTCCGGCCGGGGGAGCACAGATACGCAGTATTTT. Translating it yields CASIFSGRGSTDTQYF. This sequence joins TRBV2 and TRBJ2-3, with D possibly being TRBD2 (6 bases). The germline V and J ends were trimmed by 7 bases and 0 bases, with 17 bases remaining between them. There are 16 residues in the CDR3. CDR1 is SNHLY, CDR2 FYNNEI, per germline.

This clonotype was picked up a small number of times. The J gene is TRBJ1-1, the V gene TRBV6-5; no firm D call. V lost 6 bases and J 0 bases, leaving 17 bases between the germline ends. Germline values: CDR1 MNHEY, CDR2 SVGAGI. This CDR3 has 16 amino acids. Here the CDR3 reads CASRKAIMSMNTEAFF. As DNA, the CDR3 is TGTGCCAGCAGGAAGGCCATCATGTCCATGAACACTGAAGCTTTCTTT.

CDR3 sequence reads: CASRATGEQPQHF. DNA of the CDR3: TGTGCCAGCAGAGCTACAGGGGAGCAGCCCCAGCATTTT. The chain has TRBV6-5 and TRBJ1-5, with 7 nucleotides matching TRBD1. The ends lost 6 bases at V and 7 bases at J; junction bases unmatched: 6. The length of the CDR3 is 13 residues. Germline CDR1 MNHEY, CDR2 SVGAGI.

This clonotype has only a few counts. V and J are TRBV5-4 and TRBJ2-3; TRBD2 agrees at 9 bases. The CDR3 consists of 16 residues. Looked up from germline, CDR1 is SGHNT and CDR2 is YYREEE (reference sequence). V lost 4 bases, J lost 3 bases, and 9 bases stayed unmatched. CDR3 in DNA: TGTGCCAGCAGCGCGGGACCTAGCGGGATGACAGATACGCAGTATTTT. Protein: CASSAGPSGMTDTQYF. Combining the CDR3 with reference TRBV5-4 and TRBJ2-3 gives the whole variable domain ETGVTQSPTHLIKTRGQQVTLRCSSQSGHNTVSWYQQALGQGPQFIFQYYREEENGRGNFPPRFSGLQFPNYSSELNVNALELDDSALYLCASSAGPSGMTDTQYFGPGTRLTVL.

V and J are TRBV9 and TRBJ2-5, with D possibly matching TRBD2 (5 bases). The V end was cut by 0 bases, the J end by 7 bases, with 13 bases between. The CDR3 runs to 14 residues. From germline, CDR1 is SGDLS and CDR2 YYNGEE. Here the CDR3 reads CASSVGTTEGTQYF. The DNA for the CDR3 is TGTGCCAGCAGCGTAGGTACTACCGAGGGGACCCAGTACTTC.

This clonotype has more than one count but fewer than ten. This sequence joins TRBV6-1 and TRBJ1-5, with 7 nucleotides matching TRBD1. V dropped 4 bases and J dropped 1; count of bases not matched to a gene: 4. Germline assignment: CDR1 MNHNS and CDR2 SASEGT. The length of the CDR3 is 15 residues. The CDR3 spells CASSVSRGSNQPQHF. In DNA form, the CDR3 reads TGTGCCAGCAGTGTAAGCAGGGGGAGCAATCAGCCCCAGCATTTT.

The V call is TRBV6-5, the J call TRBJ1-1; D is perhaps TRBD1 (5 bases). Per germline, CDR1 MNHEY and CDR2 SVGAGI. Trimming took 6 bases from V and 1 from J, leaving 15 bases between them. The CDR3 runs 15 residues. CDR3 sequence: CASSSRRQGNTEAFF. The CDR3 coding sequence is TGTGCCAGCAGCAGTCGGCGGCAGGGGAACACTGAAGCTTTCTTT.

The rearrangement joins TRBV7-9 to TRBJ2-5, with 7 bases matching TRBD1. The germline CDR1 and CDR2 sequences are SEHNR and FQNEAQ (reference sequence). V lost 5 bases and J lost 2; bases outside the gene matches: 11. CDR3 length: 16 residues. CDR3 nucleotide sequence: TGTGCCAGCAGCCCTTCGGGACAGTCGAAACAAGAGACCCAGTACTTC. Translation: CASSPSGQSKQETQYF.

This clonotype was observed a few times. This chain connects TRBV2 to TRBJ2-7; D might be TRBD2 (7 bases). The CDR3 is made up of 15 amino acids. V lost 8 bases and J 0 bases, leaving 17 bases between the germline ends. In germline, CDR1 is SNHLY, CDR2 FYNNEI. The CDR3 DNA reads as TGTGCCAGCTCATCCCAGGGGAGGGGCTCCTACGAGCAGTACTTC. This sequence encodes CASSSQGRGSYEQYF.

This clonotype was seen at least ten times. This chain uses TRBV6-5 with TRBJ2-1; D perhaps matches TRBD1 (6 bases). Germline V CDR1 and CDR2: MNHEY, SVGAGI. The CDR3 is 13 amino acids. V was cut by 1 base and J by 7 bases, with 8 bases left in between. CDR3 coding DNA: TGTGCCAGCAGTTACTGGCAGGGGAATGAGCAGTTCTTC. Translating gives CASSYWQGNEQFF.

This clonotype was seen only a few times. The chain recombines TRBV12-3 or TRBV12-4 with TRBJ2-1; tentative D call: TRBD1 (6 bases). This CDR3 comprises 16 residues. Trimming took 11 bases from V and 1 from J, leaving 21 bases between them. The DNA for the CDR3 is TGTGCCGACGCCTTACAGGGAAAGGGGTCCTACAATGAGCAGTTCTTC. Protein sequence: CADALQGKGSYNEQFF.